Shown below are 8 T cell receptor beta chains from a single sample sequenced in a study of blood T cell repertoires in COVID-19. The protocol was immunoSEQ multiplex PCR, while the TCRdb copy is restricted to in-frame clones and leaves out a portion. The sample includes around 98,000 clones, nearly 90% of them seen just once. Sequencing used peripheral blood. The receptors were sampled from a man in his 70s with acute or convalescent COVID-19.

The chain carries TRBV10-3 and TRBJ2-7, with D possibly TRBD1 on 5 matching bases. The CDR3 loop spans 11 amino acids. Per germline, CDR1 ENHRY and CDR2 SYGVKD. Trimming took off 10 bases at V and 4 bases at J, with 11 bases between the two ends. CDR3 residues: CASQQEYEQYF. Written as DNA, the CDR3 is TGTGCCAGCCAACAGGAGTACGAGCAGTACTTC.

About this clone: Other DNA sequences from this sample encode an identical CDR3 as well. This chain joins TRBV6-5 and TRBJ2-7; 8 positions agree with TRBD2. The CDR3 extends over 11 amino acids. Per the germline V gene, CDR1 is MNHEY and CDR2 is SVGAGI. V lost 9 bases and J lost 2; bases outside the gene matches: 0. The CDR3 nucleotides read TGTGCCAGTAGCGGGGCCTACGAGCAGTACTTC. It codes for CASSGAYEQYF.

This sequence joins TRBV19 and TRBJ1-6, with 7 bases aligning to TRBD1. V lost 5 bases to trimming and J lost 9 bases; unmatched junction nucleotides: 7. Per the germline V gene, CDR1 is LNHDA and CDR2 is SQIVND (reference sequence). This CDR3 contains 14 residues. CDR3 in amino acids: CASSSRGNASPLHF. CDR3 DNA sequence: TGTGCCAGTAGTTCCAGGGGGAACGCTTCACCCCTCCACTTT.

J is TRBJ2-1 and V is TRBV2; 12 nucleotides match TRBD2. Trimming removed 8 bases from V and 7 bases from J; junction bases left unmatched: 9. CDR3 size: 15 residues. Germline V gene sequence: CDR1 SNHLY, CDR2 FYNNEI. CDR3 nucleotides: TGTGCCAGCGGCCTCCTAGCGGGGGGGCGAAATGAGCAGTTCTTC. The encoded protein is CASGLLAGGRNEQFF.

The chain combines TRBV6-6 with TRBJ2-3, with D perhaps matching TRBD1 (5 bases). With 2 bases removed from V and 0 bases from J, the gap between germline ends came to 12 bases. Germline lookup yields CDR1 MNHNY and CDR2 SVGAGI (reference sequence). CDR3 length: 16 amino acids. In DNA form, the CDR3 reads TGTGCCAGCAGTTACGATAAAAGGGGTAGCACAGATACGCAGTATTTT. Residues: CASSYDKRGSTDTQYF.

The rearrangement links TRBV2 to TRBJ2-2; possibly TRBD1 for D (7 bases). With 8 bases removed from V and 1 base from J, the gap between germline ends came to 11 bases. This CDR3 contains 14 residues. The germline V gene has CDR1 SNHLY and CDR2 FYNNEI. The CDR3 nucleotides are TGTGCCAGCGGCGGGACAGAGAACACCGGGGAGCTGTTTTTT. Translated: CASGGTENTGELFF.

CDR3 nucleotides: TGCGCCAGCGGGAGCGGGCCGTATAGCAATCAGCCCCAGCATTTT. Residues: CASGSGPYSNQPQHF. This rearrangement joins TRBV10-2 to TRBJ1-5; no clear D gene. This CDR3 comprises 15 residues. The V and J ends lost 8 bases and 0 bases respectively, with 14 bases between them. CDR1 is WSHSY and CDR2 is SAAADI in the germline V gene.

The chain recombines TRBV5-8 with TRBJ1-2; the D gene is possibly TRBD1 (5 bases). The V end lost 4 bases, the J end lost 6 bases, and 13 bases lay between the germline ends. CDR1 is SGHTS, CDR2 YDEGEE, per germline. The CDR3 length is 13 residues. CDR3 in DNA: TGTGCCAGCAGCCTTCTCCTAGGGGATGGCTACACCTTC. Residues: CASSLLLGDGYTF.